The following is a T cell receptor (beta chain) sequence with its context. Assay: immunoSEQ multiplex PCR; the TCRdb copy retains only in-frame clones and omits some. The sample yields just under 80,000 clones, about 90% seen once. The sample originates from a study of control samples from healthy donors and cancer patients. This CDR3 contains 11 residues. After removal of 6 bases from V and 7 bases from J, the junction contained 1 base not matched to a gene. The V call is TRBV12-3 or TRBV12-4, the J call TRBJ1-1; 8 nucleotides match TRBD1. This receptor was identified in a woman aged 55-70 years with head and neck cancer. The sample consisted of PBMCs. CDR3 DNA: TGTGCCAGCAGCGACAGGGGTGAAGCTTTCTTT. It is translated as CASSDRGEAFF.